This TCR beta chain was sequenced during a study of blood T cell repertoires in COVID-19. Study background: The United States, Italy and Spain supplied acute and convalescent COVID-19 samples.

In the original processing: Estimated nucleated cell counts came from reference gene primer amplification. Profiling relied on immunoSEQ multiplex PCR, and the TCRdb table lists in-frame clones only, not all of them. For V, J and clone size, that table is used; D and trimming come from the DNA. The table has more than 100,000 clones, around four fifths seen once. From germline, CDR1 is SGHNT and CDR2 YYREEE (reference sequence). V trimming: 5 bases; J trimming: 0 bases; junction bases outside the gene matches: 4. The CDR3 spans 15 residues. Sequencing was performed on peripheral blood. This sequence joins TRBV5-4 and TRBJ2-7; 11 nucleotides agree with TRBD2. This clonotype was sampled from a man in his sixties with active or convalescent COVID-19. CDR3 coding DNA: TGTGCCAGCAGGGCCGGGACTAGCGGCTCCTACGAGCAGTACTTC. It codes for CASRAGTSGSYEQYF. Looking up the rest from reference TRBV5-4 and TRBJ2-7 gives the full variable domain: ETGVTQSPTHLIKTRGQQVTLRCSSQSGHNTVSWYQQALGQGPQFIFQYYREEENGRGNFPPRFSGLQFPNYSSELNVNALELDDSALYLCASRAGTSGSYEQYFGPGTRLTVT.